The rows below give T cell receptor beta chains drawn from one sample of a study of shared clonotypes between healthy human individuals. Method: immunoSEQ multiplex PCR; TCRdb's copy keeps in-frame clones and lacks some. The data hold hundreds of thousands of clones, with 92% observed a single time. Specimen: naive CD8+ T cells sorted from blood. These receptors were collected from a man aged 25-40 years in good health. Each CDR3 is given with its conserved first and last residue. The D gene is left open where the match is weak. The listing skips clone size in some rows; elsewhere it reads once, few, many or a size class.

TRBV7-9,TRBD1,TRBJ1-1,NA,TGTGCCAGCAGCTCCACACAGGGGGGAACTGAAGCTTTCTTT,CASSSTQGGTEAFF
TRBV7-9,NA,TRBJ2-7,NA,TGTGCCAGCAGCCCCACGGAAAACTACGAGCAGTACTTC,CASSPTENYEQYF
TRBV7-9,NA,TRBJ1-4,NA,TGTGCCAGCAGTAGGGCGACTAATGAAAAACTGTTTTTT,CASSRATNEKLFF
TRBV7-9,NA,TRBJ2-1,few,TGTGCCAGCAGCTTAGCGCGGACACCTTACAATGAGCAGTTCTTC,CASSLARTPYNEQFF
TRBV4-3,NA,TRBJ1-2,NA,TGCGCCAGCAGCGCAACAGGGTTGCGGGGCTACACCTTC,CASSATGLRGYTF
TRBV10-2,TRBD2,TRBJ2-1,NA,TGCGCCAGCAGCGACTTAGCGGGAGGGCAGTTATCACTTCATGAGCAGTTCTTC,CASSDLAGGQLSLHEQFF
TRBV27,NA,TRBJ2-7,NA,TGTGCCAGCAGGGACGGACAGCTCTACGAGCAGTACTTC,CASRDGQLYEQYF
TRBV14,NA,TRBJ2-3,NA,TGTGCCAGCAGCCAAGGGGGCACAGATACGCAGTATTTT,CASSQGGTDTQYF
TRBV21-1,NA,TRBJ2-3,once,TGTGCCAGCAGCGAAAGCGGGAGGGCCACAGATACGCAGTATTTT,CASSESGRATDTQYF
TRBV9,NA,TRBJ2-5,NA,TGTGCCAGCAGCCTGACAGCTGAGGAGACCCAGTACTTC,CASSLTAEETQYF
TRBV4-1,NA,TRBJ1-1,NA,TGCGCCAGCAGCCAGGACACAGGGACCAACACTGAAGCTTTCTTT,CASSQDTGTNTEAFF
TRBV11-2,NA,TRBJ2-1,NA,TGTGCCAGCAGCCAAGGACCGGGGACCTACAATGAGCAGTTCTTC,CASSQGPGTYNEQFF
TRBV16,NA,TRBJ2-7,few,TGTGCCAGCAGCCAACGAGCTTACGAGCAGTACTTC,CASSQRAYEQYF
TRBV18,TRBD2,TRBJ2-7,NA,TGTGCCAGCTTAGCGGCTAGCGGCATGAACTACGAGCAGTACTTC,CASLAASGMNYEQYF
TRBV7-2,NA,TRBJ1-5,NA,TGTGCCAGCAGCTTAGATCCGGGTTCTCAGCCCCAGCATTTT,CASSLDPGSQPQHF
TRBV11-2,NA,TRBJ2-2,NA,TGTGCCAGCAGCTTCCCCGGGCCCACGAACACCGGGGAGCTGTTTTTT,CASSFPGPTNTGELFF